This TCR beta chain originates from a study of shared clonotypes between healthy human individuals. Points from the study as a whole: Sampling covered blood only; tissue repertoires likely differ.

Investigators divided CD4+ cells into CD45RA+ naive and CD45RA-negative memory subsets. TCRdb keeps only in-frame clones here, not all; method: immunoSEQ multiplex PCR. The sample shows about 2.5 million clones, approximately 90% of them seen only once. The CDR3 has 21 residues. V lost 3 bases, J lost 4 bases, and 31 bases lay in between. Germline lookup yields CDR1 LNHDA and CDR2 SQIVND (reference sequence). Concerning this clone itself: Its target is unknown.

The sequencing sample was made of naive CD4+ T cells from PBMCs. Sample subset: CD45RA+ positively selected. The sequence derives from a man younger than 35 in good health. Some clones in this sample may be carry-over from other donors' samples. The chain has TRBV19 and TRBJ1-5; tentative D call: TRBD1 (6 bases). CDR3 coding DNA: TGTGCCAGTAGTATGAATCATCAGGGGCGGACAATTCCCCTCACTAATCAGCCCCAGCATTTT. As protein: CASSMNHQGRTIPLTNQPQHF.